This T cell receptor beta chain derives from a study of low-dose radiotherapy and immunotherapy resistance in tumors. Study-wide background: Treatment of Cohort 2 consisted of 1 Gy per fraction every two weeks, amounting to 13 Gy over 26 weeks.

As concerns this clonotype: A much larger clone lies a single base off, so this may be a read error.

First-strand cDNA relied on TRAV- and TRBV-specific primers spanning alpha and beta chains. Amplification of TCRs used a constant-region primer and V-primer adapter for roughly 18 PCR cycles. MiXCR was run by TCRdb on the reads, yielding one entry per CDR3 protein. Among tens of thousands of distinct CDR3 sequences listed, around a fifth were seen once. The CDR3 contains 15 residues. J lost 4 bases, V lost 1 base, and 8 bases had no gene match. CDR1 and CDR2 from the germline V gene are SQVTM and ANQGSEA. Time point reported: after trial treatment. Treatment: LDRT plus nivolumab, ipilimumab, low-dose cyclophosphamide and aspirin (RACIN trial). Each eligible patient had an advanced solid tumor, and these tumors lacked tumor-infiltrating lymphocytes.

The V and J genes are TRBV29-1 and TRBJ1-1; 8 positions agree with TRBD1. The TCR originated in a female donor with ovarian cancer. This specimen consisted of PBMCs, obtained after low-dose radiotherapy plus immunotherapy. The CDR3 sequence is CSVEAWTGSLTEAFF. In DNA form, the CDR3 reads TGCAGCGTTGAAGCTTGGACAGGGAGCCTCACTGAAGCTTTCTTT.